The rows below give T cell receptor beta chains drawn from one sample of a study of response to subunit inactivated influenza vaccine. TCRdb fed the RT-PCR reads into MiXCR, producing one record per CDR3 protein. The sample yields roughly 620,000 distinct CDR3 sequences, approximately 10% seen once. These data were also reused for a study on T cells expressing NK-cell markers.

The material sequenced was PBMCs from blood, taken on the day of vaccination. The origin of the receptors is a man between 45 and 60 years old who received an inactivated influenza vaccine. The CDR3 runs from the conserved cysteine through the conserved F or W. Each record gives: V gene, J gene, D gene, clone size, CDR3 protein, CDR3 DNA. D genes are given only for firm matches. Not all rows give a size; the values are once, few, many and, for expanded clones, a class.

V gene: TRBV5-6
J gene: TRBJ1-4
D gene: -
clone size: many
CDR3 protein: CASSLDASGAGEKLFF
CDR3 DNA: TGTGCCAGCAGCTTGGACGCTTCAGGGGCTGGGGAAAAACTGTTTTTT

V gene: TRBV7-2
J gene: TRBJ2-5
D gene: TRBD2
clone size: few
CDR3 protein: CASSLDPASGASQYF
CDR3 DNA: TGTGCCAGCAGCTTAGACCCAGCTAGCGGGGCGTCCCAGTACTTC

V gene: TRBV7-8
J gene: TRBJ2-1
D gene: TRBD2
clone size: -
CDR3 protein: CASSLMGLAGPSGGQFF
CDR3 DNA: TGTGCCAGCAGCCTCATGGGACTAGCGGGCCCAAGCGGGGGGCAGTTCTTC

V gene: TRBV6-1
J gene: TRBJ1-6
D gene: -
clone size: -
CDR3 protein: CASGAGRYYNSPLHF
CDR3 DNA: TGTGCCAGCGGTGCAGGGCGCTACTATAATTCACCCCTCCACTTT

V gene: TRBV21-1
J gene: TRBJ2-2
D gene: -
clone size: few
CDR3 protein: CASSKARGRAGELFF
CDR3 DNA: TGTGCCAGCAGCAAAGCGAGAGGGAGGGCCGGGGAGCTGTTTTTT

V gene: TRBV11-2
J gene: TRBJ2-3
D gene: -
clone size: few
CDR3 protein: CASSPGLGGHGTDTQYF
CDR3 DNA: TGTGCCAGCAGCCCCGGATTAGGGGGGCACGGCACAGATACGCAGTATTTT

V gene: TRBV29-1
J gene: TRBJ2-1
D gene: TRBD1
clone size: -
CDR3 protein: CSVRDRQGKDEQFF
CDR3 DNA: TGCAGCGTTCGGGACAGGCAGGGAAAGGATGAGCAGTTCTTC

V gene: TRBV5-1
J gene: TRBJ1-5
D gene: -
clone size: -
CDR3 protein: CASSLRQPNQPQHF
CDR3 DNA: TGCGCCAGCAGCCTGAGACAGCCCAATCAGCCCCAGCATTTT

V gene: TRBV7-2
J gene: TRBJ1-5
D gene: TRBD1
clone size: few
CDR3 protein: CASSPQGVAQPQHF
CDR3 DNA: TGTGCCAGCAGCCCACAGGGGGTCGCTCAGCCCCAGCATTTT

V gene: TRBV13
J gene: TRBJ2-1
D gene: TRBD2
clone size: few
CDR3 protein: CASSHTSGGSYNEQFF
CDR3 DNA: TGTGCCAGCAGCCATACTAGCGGAGGCTCCTACAATGAGCAGTTCTTC

V gene: TRBV4-3
J gene: TRBJ1-5
D gene: -
clone size: few
CDR3 protein: CASSPGYGNQPQHF
CDR3 DNA: TGCGCCAGCAGCCCAGGATATGGCAATCAGCCCCAGCATTTT

V gene: TRBV6-2/TRBV6-3
J gene: TRBJ2-3
D gene: -
clone size: -
CDR3 protein: CASSAWIASTDTQYF
CDR3 DNA: TGTGCCAGCAGTGCCTGGATAGCGAGCACAGATACGCAGTATTTT

V gene: TRBV28
J gene: TRBJ2-7
D gene: -
clone size: -
CDR3 protein: CASSSPDSYEQYF
CDR3 DNA: TGTGCCAGCAGTTCCCCGGACAGTTACGAGCAGTACTTC

V gene: TRBV29-1
J gene: TRBJ2-1
D gene: TRBD2
clone size: -
CDR3 protein: CSVEDRLAAYNEQFF
CDR3 DNA: TGCAGCGTTGAAGATAGACTAGCGGCCTACAATGAGCAGTTCTTC

V gene: TRBV10-2
J gene: TRBJ1-1
D gene: TRBD1
clone size: -
CDR3 protein: CASRENAGGTEAFF
CDR3 DNA: TGCGCCAGCAGGGAAAACGCAGGGGGGACTGAAGCTTTCTTT

V gene: TRBV6-2/TRBV6-3
J gene: TRBJ2-1
D gene: TRBD2
clone size: -
CDR3 protein: CASSHPRTLTSGGAEIYNEQFF
CDR3 DNA: TGTGCCAGCAGTCACCCGCGAACCCTTACTAGCGGGGGGGCAGAGATCTACAATGAGCAGTTCTTC

V gene: TRBV11-1
J gene: TRBJ2-3
D gene: -
clone size: -
CDR3 protein: CASSPLTGGATDTQYF
CDR3 DNA: TGTGCCAGCAGCCCCCTAACGGGCGGGGCCACAGATACGCAGTATTTT

V gene: TRBV2
J gene: TRBJ2-1
D gene: -
clone size: -
CDR3 protein: CASSEYYNEQFF
CDR3 DNA: TGTGCCAGCAGTGAATACTACAATGAGCAGTTCTTC

V gene: TRBV29-1
J gene: TRBJ2-7
D gene: TRBD2
clone size: -
CDR3 protein: CSVRQLAAYEQYF
CDR3 DNA: TGCAGCGTTCGTCAGCTAGCGGCCTACGAGCAGTACTTC

V gene: TRBV7-9
J gene: TRBJ2-5
D gene: TRBD1
clone size: few
CDR3 protein: CASSSRDRQETQYF
CDR3 DNA: TGTGCCAGCAGCTCCCGGGACAGACAAGAGACCCAGTACTTC

V gene: TRBV15
J gene: TRBJ2-3
D gene: -
clone size: few
CDR3 protein: CATSIYREINTDTQYF
CDR3 DNA: TGTGCCACCAGCATATACAGGGAAATAAACACAGATACGCAGTATTTT

V gene: TRBV5-6
J gene: TRBJ1-3
D gene: TRBD1
clone size: many
CDR3 protein: CASSPGQGSRNTIYF
CDR3 DNA: TGTGCCAGCAGCCCAGGACAGGGTAGCAGGAACACCATATATTTT

V gene: TRBV12-3/TRBV12-4
J gene: TRBJ2-5
D gene: TRBD2
clone size: few
CDR3 protein: CASSAGTSGGETQYF
CDR3 DNA: TGTGCCAGCAGTGCCGGGACTAGCGGGGGAGAGACCCAGTACTTC

V gene: TRBV4-1
J gene: TRBJ2-1
D gene: -
clone size: -
CDR3 protein: CASSPLRVGIVNEQFF
CDR3 DNA: TGCGCCAGCAGCCCGCTAAGGGTCGGTATAGTAAATGAGCAGTTCTTC

V gene: TRBV4-3
J gene: TRBJ2-7
D gene: TRBD1
clone size: few
CDR3 protein: CASSQGVGQTVLEQYF
CDR3 DNA: TGCGCCAGCAGCCAAGGGGTGGGACAGACGGTTCTCGAGCAGTACTTC

V gene: TRBV4-2
J gene: TRBJ1-2
D gene: -
clone size: few
CDR3 protein: CASSQEGASGTYGYTF
CDR3 DNA: TGTGCCAGCAGCCAAGAAGGTGCATCGGGTACCTATGGCTACACCTTC

V gene: TRBV7-9
J gene: TRBJ2-1
D gene: -
clone size: -
CDR3 protein: CASSYPVPRGPLFF
CDR3 DNA: TGTGCCAGCAGCTACCCCGTCCCCCGGGGGCCGCTCTTCTTC

V gene: TRBV5-1
J gene: TRBJ1-1
D gene: -
clone size: -
CDR3 protein: CASSLYGADTEAFF
CDR3 DNA: TGCGCCAGCAGCTTGTATGGGGCTGACACTGAAGCTTTCTTT

V gene: TRBV4-3
J gene: TRBJ2-1
D gene: -
clone size: few
CDR3 protein: CASSQQEGESSYNEQFF
CDR3 DNA: TGCGCCAGCAGCCAACAAGAGGGAGAAAGCTCCTACAATGAGCAGTTCTTC

V gene: TRBV12-3/TRBV12-4
J gene: TRBJ1-2
D gene: TRBD1
clone size: -
CDR3 protein: CASSFEIQGAQGYTF
CDR3 DNA: TGTGCCAGCAGTTTCGAGATACAGGGGGCCCAGGGCTACACCTTC

V gene: TRBV7-9
J gene: TRBJ2-5
D gene: -
clone size: -
CDR3 protein: CASSMETQYF
CDR3 DNA: TGTGCCAGCAGTATGGAGACCCAGTACTTC

V gene: TRBV20-1
J gene: TRBJ1-1
D gene: -
clone size: -
CDR3 protein: CSAEQMNTEAFF
CDR3 DNA: TGCAGTGCTGAACAGATGAACACTGAAGCTTTCTTT

V gene: TRBV20-1
J gene: TRBJ1-2
D gene: -
clone size: few
CDR3 protein: CSASHINYGYTF
CDR3 DNA: TGCAGTGCTAGTCACATAAACTATGGCTACACCTTC